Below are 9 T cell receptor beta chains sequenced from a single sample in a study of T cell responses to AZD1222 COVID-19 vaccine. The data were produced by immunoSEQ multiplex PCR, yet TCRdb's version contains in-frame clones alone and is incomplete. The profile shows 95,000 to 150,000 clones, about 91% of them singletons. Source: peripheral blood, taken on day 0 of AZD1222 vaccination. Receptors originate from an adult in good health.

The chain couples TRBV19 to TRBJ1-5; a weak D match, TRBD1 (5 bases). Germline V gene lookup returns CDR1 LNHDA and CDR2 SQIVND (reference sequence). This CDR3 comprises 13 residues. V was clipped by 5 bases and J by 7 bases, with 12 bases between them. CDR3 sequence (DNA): TGTGCCAGTAGTGCGGGACTGGGGCAGCCCCAGCATTTT. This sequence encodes CASSAGLGQPQHF.

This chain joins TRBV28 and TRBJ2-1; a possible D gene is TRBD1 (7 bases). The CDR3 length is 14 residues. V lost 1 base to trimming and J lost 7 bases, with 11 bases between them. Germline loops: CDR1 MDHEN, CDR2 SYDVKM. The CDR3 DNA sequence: TGTGCCAGCAGTTTATCAGGGGGGAGGAATGAGCAGTTCTTC. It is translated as CASSLSGGRNEQFF.

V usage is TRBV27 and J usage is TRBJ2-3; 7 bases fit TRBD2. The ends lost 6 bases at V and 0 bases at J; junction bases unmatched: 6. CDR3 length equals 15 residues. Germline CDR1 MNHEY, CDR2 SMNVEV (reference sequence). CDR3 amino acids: CASRRDYTSTDTQYF. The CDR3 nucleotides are TGTGCCAGCAGGAGGGACTATACTAGCACAGATACGCAGTATTTT.

CDR3 DNA: TGTGCCAGCAGCTTCAGGGACTATGGCTACACCTTC. Translation: CASSFRDYGYTF. The gene calls are TRBV5-4 and TRBJ1-2, with TRBD1 as a possible D gene (5 bases). The germline CDR1 and CDR2 sequences are SGHNT and YYREEE (reference sequence). CDR3 length: 12 residues. Trimming took off 2 bases at V and 3 bases at J, with 5 bases between the two ends.

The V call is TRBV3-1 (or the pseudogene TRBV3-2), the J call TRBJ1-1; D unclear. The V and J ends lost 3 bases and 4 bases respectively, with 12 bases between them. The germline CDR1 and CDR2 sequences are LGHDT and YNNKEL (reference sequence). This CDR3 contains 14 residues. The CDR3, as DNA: TGTGCCAGCAGCCAGATGTCCGGGCCCACTGAAGCTTTCTTT. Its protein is CASSQMSGPTEAFF.

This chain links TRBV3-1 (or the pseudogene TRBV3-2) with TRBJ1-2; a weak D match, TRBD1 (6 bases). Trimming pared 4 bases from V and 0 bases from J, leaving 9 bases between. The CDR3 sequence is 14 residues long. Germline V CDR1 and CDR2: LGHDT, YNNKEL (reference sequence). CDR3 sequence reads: CASSRTESNYGYTF. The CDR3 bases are TGTGCCAGCAGCCGGACAGAATCTAACTATGGCTACACCTTC.

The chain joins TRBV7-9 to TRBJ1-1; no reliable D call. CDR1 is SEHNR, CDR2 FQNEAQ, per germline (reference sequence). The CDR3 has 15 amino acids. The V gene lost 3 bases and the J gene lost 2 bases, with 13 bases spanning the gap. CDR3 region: CASSFISPGNTEAFF. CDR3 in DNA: TGTGCCAGCAGCTTTATTTCCCCGGGAAACACTGAAGCTTTCTTT.

This CDR3 is CASSSTQGAVYGYTF. CDR3 in DNA: TGTGCCAGCAGCTCGACTCAGGGGGCCGTCTATGGCTACACCTTC. The chain combines TRBV7-9 with TRBJ1-2, with 8 nucleotides matching TRBD1. The CDR3 spans 15 residues. Looked up from germline, CDR1 is SEHNR and CDR2 is FQNEAQ (reference sequence). Trimming cost V 4 bases and J 4 bases; bases outside gene matches: 8.

The CDR3 bases are TGTGCCAGTAGTGCTACAGGGGGTGTAAGCAATCAGCCCCAGCATTTT. Residues: CASSATGGVSNQPQHF. The chain joins TRBV19 to TRBJ1-5, with TRBD1 matching over 8 bases. The CDR3 spans 16 residues. Germline CDR1 reads LNHDA; CDR2 reads SQIVND (reference sequence). Losses at the gene ends were 5 bases for V and 1 base for J; bases not matched to a gene: 7.